Below, 23 T cell receptor beta chains from the same sample are listed, as sequenced in a study of cytomegalovirus exposure and HLA in healthy donors. Primers: 60 Vbeta forward and 13 Jbeta reverse. Some clones are missing from TCRdb's copy, which holds only in-frame ones; the method was immunoSEQ multiplex PCR. The table has about 37,000 clones, more than 80% seen once; the top ten hold about 9.3%. Sequenced input: PBMCs. The receptors come from a woman between 35 and 50 years old in good health and CMV-seronegative.

This chain links TRBV28 with TRBJ1-1; D gene ambiguous. The CDR3 consists of 14 residues. CDR1 is MDHEN and CDR2 is SYDVKM in the germline V gene. V was clipped by 2 bases and J by 1 base, with 8 bases between them. The CDR3 DNA reads TGTGCCAGCAGTTTAGTCGGAGGGAACACTGAAGCTTTCTTT. Protein sequence: CASSLVGGNTEAFF.

The chain employs TRBV6-6 and TRBJ1-1, with TRBD1 as a possible D gene (6 bases). The CDR3 is 13 residues long. Deletions cut 6 bases from V and 6 bases from J, with 14 bases between. The germline V gene has CDR1 MNHNY and CDR2 SVGAGI (reference sequence). This chain's CDR3 is CASRSGTTPEAFF. The CDR3 DNA reads TGTGCCAGCAGATCCGGGACAACACCTGAAGCTTTCTTT.

The genes are TRBV19 and TRBJ1-1; the D is unclear. The CDR3 sequence is 14 residues long. V was pared by 8 bases and J by 0 bases, with 13 bases between. Germline V gives CDR1 LNHDA, CDR2 SQIVND (reference sequence). CDR3 coding DNA: TGTGCCAGTCAGGTACGGTACATGAACACTGAAGCTTTCTTT. Encoded protein: CASQVRYMNTEAFF.

The table lists this clone with a few counts. The chain combines TRBV4-3 with TRBJ1-4, with 11 nucleotides matching TRBD1. CDR3 size: 19 residues. Germline-derived CDR1 and CDR2 are LGHNA and YSLEER. The V gene end was trimmed by 0 bases and the J gene end by 7 bases; junction bases not matched to a gene: 13. CDR3 sequence (DNA): TGCGCCAGCAGCCAAGATCTGGGACAGGGGGGAATGCGAGGTGAAAAACTGTTTTTT. This translates into CASSQDLGQGGMRGEKLFF.

The chain combines TRBV9 with TRBJ1-2, with 7 bases that match TRBD1. J was trimmed by 8 bases and V by 4 bases; bases with no gene match: 8. Germline V gives CDR1 SGDLS, CDR2 YYNGEE. The CDR3 loop spans 13 amino acids. The CDR3 DNA follows: TGTGCCAGCAGCCCATCGACAGGGATCGGCTACACCTTC. Protein sequence: CASSPSTGIGYTF.

This clone was seen just once. This chain links TRBV28 with TRBJ1-5; D remains unclear. Trimming left V 5 bases short and J 0 bases short, with 8 bases between. In germline, CDR1 is MDHEN, CDR2 SYDVKM. The CDR3 totals 14 residues. In DNA, the CDR3 is TGTGCCAGCAGTCGGGTGTCTAGCAATCAGCCCCAGCATTTT. Protein product: CASSRVSSNQPQHF.

As DNA, the CDR3 is TGTGCCAGCAGTGACTGGCGGGGGGCGGGAGAGACCCAGTACTTC. It specifies CASSDWRGAGETQYF. The rearrangement uses TRBV6-1 and TRBJ2-5, with 8 bases fitting TRBD2. V was clipped by 3 bases and J by 4 bases; unmatched bases: 7. Germline CDR1 is MNHNS and CDR2 is SASEGT. There are 15 residues in the CDR3.

The V gene is TRBV7-3, the J gene TRBJ2-1, with a tentative D call TRBD1 (6 bases). The length of the CDR3 is 14 residues. Trimming removed 6 bases from V and 5 bases from J, with 14 bases in between. Germline-derived CDR1 and CDR2 are SGHTA and FQGTGA. The chain's CDR3 is CASSPPGQHNEQFF. The CDR3 DNA reads as TGTGCCAGCAGTCCACCGGGACAACACAATGAGCAGTTCTTC.

The chain combines TRBV15 with TRBJ2-7, with a weak D call TRBD1 (6 bases). The V gene's germline CDR1 is LNHNV and CDR2 YYDKDF (reference sequence). CDR3 length equals 14 residues. Deletions cut 1 base from V and 5 bases from J, with 12 bases between. CDR3 in DNA: TGTGCCACCAGCAGAGGGTGGACAGAAAACGAGCAGTACTTC. This translates into CATSRGWTENEQYF.

The rearrangement uses TRBV5-1 and TRBJ1-2; 7 bases match TRBD1. CDR1 is SGHRS, CDR2 YFSETQ, per germline. The CDR3 totals 14 residues. Losses at the gene ends were 4 bases for V and 5 bases for J; bases not matched to a gene: 8. CDR3 region: CASSLGTEGYGYTF. Here the CDR3 DNA reads TGCGCCAGCAGCCTCGGGACAGAGGGATATGGCTACACCTTC.

The chain joins TRBV7-9 to TRBJ2-7, with D possibly TRBD1 on 5 matching bases. Trimming removed 5 bases at V and 7 bases at J, with 12 bases between. The CDR3 extends over 12 amino acids. Germline loops: CDR1 SEHNR, CDR2 FQNEAQ (reference sequence). CDR3 residues: CASSPDSLEQYV. Here the CDR3 DNA reads TGTGCCAGCAGCCCCGACAGCTTAGAGCAGTACGTC.

V and J are TRBV5-6 and TRBJ2-3; TRBD1 agrees at 7 bases. Trimming at V came to 4 bases and at J to 8 bases, leaving 7 bases not matched to a gene. CDR1 is SGHDT, CDR2 YYEEEE, per germline. This CDR3 is 13 amino acids long. The CDR3 loop reads CASSDRDRGTQYF. Here the CDR3 DNA reads TGTGCCAGCAGCGACAGGGATCGGGGTACGCAGTATTTT.

This clone was seen more than once but under ten times. This rearrangement joins TRBV4-2 to TRBJ2-1; TRBD2 aligns across 7 bases. V trimming: 4 bases; J trimming: 4 bases; junction bases outside the gene matches: 7. The CDR3 is 15 amino acids. Germline V gene lookup returns CDR1 LGHNA and CDR2 YNFKEQ. CDR3 sequence reads: CASSPSRGDYNEQFF. The DNA for the CDR3 is TGTGCCAGCAGCCCAAGCCGGGGGGATTACAATGAGCAGTTCTTC.

The genes are TRBV2 and TRBJ1-4; 7 positions match TRBD1. Germline V gene lookup returns CDR1 SNHLY and CDR2 FYNNEI. The CDR3 extends over 13 amino acids. V lost 7 bases and J lost 8; bases outside the gene matches: 7. For the CDR3, the DNA is TGTGCCAGCAATAGGGGGCTTGGGGAAAAACTGTTTTTT. Protein sequence: CASNRGLGEKLFF.

This chain joins TRBV7-3 and TRBJ1-1; tentatively, D is TRBD1 (6 bases). The CDR3 spans 15 residues. The V and J ends lost 6 bases and 1 base respectively, with 15 bases between them. The germline V gene has CDR1 SGHTA and CDR2 FQGTGA. In DNA, the CDR3 is TGTGCCAGCAGTCAACAGGGTTCGGGGAACACTGAAGCTTTCTTT. Translating it yields CASSQQGSGNTEAFF.

The rearrangement links TRBV28 to TRBJ1-1; 11 bases line up with TRBD1. Germline assignment: CDR1 MDHEN and CDR2 SYDVKM. Trimming took 3 bases from V and 3 from J; bases not matched to a gene: 3. The length of the CDR3 is 15 residues. The CDR3 reads CASSLRTGGYTEAFF. In nucleotides, the CDR3 is TGTGCCAGCAGTTTGCGGACAGGGGGCTACACTGAAGCTTTCTTT.

The chain uses TRBV4-3 and TRBJ2-2, with D tentatively TRBD1 (5 bases). The V end lost 10 bases, the J end lost 1 base, and 13 bases lay between the germline ends. Germline CDR1 LGHNA, CDR2 YSLEER. The CDR3 is 14 residues long. The CDR3 DNA is TGCGCCACGGGTGTAGGGGTGAACACCGGGGAGCTGTTTTTT. Residues: CATGVGVNTGELFF.

This chain links TRBV5-6 with TRBJ1-5, with D unresolved. CDR3 length: 13 residues. V shed 0 bases and J shed 6 bases, with 7 bases lying between them. CDR1 and CDR2 from the germline V gene are SGHDT and YYEEEE. The CDR3 sequence: CASSLDAVQPQHF. The CDR3 region has the DNA TGTGCCAGCAGCTTGGACGCGGTTCAGCCCCAGCATTTT. The full variable domain, in which reference TRBV5-6 and TRBJ1-5 provide the parts outside the CDR3, is DAGVTQSPTHLIKTRGQQVTLRCSPKSGHDTVSWYQQALGQGPQFIFQYYEEEERQRGNFPDRFSGHQFPNYSSELNVNALLLGDSALYLCASSLDAVQPQHFGDGTRLSIL.

The rearrangement joins TRBV4-1 to TRBJ2-3, with 11 bases lining up with TRBD1. Germline values: CDR1 MGHRA, CDR2 YSYEKL. V was clipped by 2 bases and J by 4 bases; unmatched bases: 8. CDR3 length equals 17 residues. This chain's CDR3 is CASSQTGTGGGADTQYF. Here the CDR3 DNA reads TGCGCCAGCAGCCAAACCGGGACAGGGGGGGGTGCAGATACGCAGTATTTT.

This clone was observed a handful of times. This rearrangement joins TRBV20-1 to TRBJ2-7; TRBD2 matches at 10 bases. Trimming removed 5 bases from V and 12 bases from J; junction bases left unmatched: 7. The CDR3 has 11 amino acids. Germline CDR1 reads DFQATT; CDR2 reads SNEGSKA (reference sequence). The CDR3 sequence: CSAGTSAGTYF. CDR3 bases: TGCAGTGCTGGGACTAGCGCCGGGACGTACTTC.

This chain joins TRBV7-2 and TRBJ2-5, with 11 nucleotides matching TRBD2. Per germline, CDR1 SGHTA and CDR2 FQGNSA. The V and J ends lost 5 bases and 3 bases, in that order; junction bases with no gene match: 5. The CDR3 spans 15 residues. The CDR3 is CASSPRLAGKETQYF. The CDR3 coding sequence is TGTGCCAGCAGCCCTCGACTAGCGGGGAAAGAGACCCAGTACTTC.

The chain employs TRBV28 and TRBJ1-2, with a tentative D call TRBD1 (6 bases). Germline loops: CDR1 MDHEN, CDR2 SYDVKM. Trimming shortened V by 6 bases and J by 2 bases, and 10 bases separated the two germline ends. The CDR3 runs to 13 residues. This CDR3 reads CASRKGQNYGYTF. CDR3 coding DNA: TGTGCCAGCAGAAAAGGACAGAACTATGGCTACACCTTC.

The genes are TRBV5-8 and TRBJ2-5; 8 bases fit TRBD1. The length of the CDR3 is 16 residues. Germline V gene data show CDR1 as SGHTS and CDR2 as YDEGEE. Unmatched junction bases numbered 9, after V lost 4 bases and J lost 1 base. CDR3 residues: CASSPGDRTTQETQYF. The DNA for the CDR3 is TGTGCCAGCAGCCCGGGGGACAGGACTACCCAAGAGACCCAGTACTTC.